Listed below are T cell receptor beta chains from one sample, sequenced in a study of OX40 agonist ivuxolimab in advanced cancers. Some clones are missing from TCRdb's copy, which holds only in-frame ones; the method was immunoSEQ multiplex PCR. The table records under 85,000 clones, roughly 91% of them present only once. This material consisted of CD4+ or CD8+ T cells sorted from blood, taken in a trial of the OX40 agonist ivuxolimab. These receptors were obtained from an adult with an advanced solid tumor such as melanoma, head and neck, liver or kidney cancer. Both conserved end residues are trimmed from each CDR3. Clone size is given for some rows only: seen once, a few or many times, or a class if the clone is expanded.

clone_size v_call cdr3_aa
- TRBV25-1 ASTQVPYNEQF
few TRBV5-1 ASSASGGNSGNTIY
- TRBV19 ATNYPGQGRAGELF
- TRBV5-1 ASSSGQGAGSGEKLF
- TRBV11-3 ASSLDSTGNEKLF
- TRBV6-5 ASSYSTGANTDTQY
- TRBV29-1 SVGVDGYGYT
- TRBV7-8 ASSEGGSSYEQY
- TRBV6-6 ASRPYGSGNTIY
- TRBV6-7 ASSYSNGSNTGYPNPDTGELF
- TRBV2 ASSDTRYGYT
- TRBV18 ASSPLESGLASSSETQY
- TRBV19 ASSRDRGTDTQY
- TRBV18 ASSPTSGNEQF